A single sample is the source of the 26 T cell receptor beta chains below, sequenced in a study of shared clonotypes between healthy human individuals. Libraries were prepared by immunoSEQ multiplex PCR; TCRdb keeps only in-frame clonotypes and omits some of them. The sample shows roughly 2,300,000 clones, 85% to 95% of them seen only once. Source material: naive CD4+ T cells from PBMCs. Indicated subset: CD45RA+ positively selected. These receptors came from a man aged 18 to 30 in good health. Some clones in this sample may be carry-over from other donors' samples.

This chain links TRBV6-1 with TRBJ2-7; D unresolved. Between the trimmed V and J ends, which lost 7 bases and 6 bases, there was a span of 16 bases. This CDR3 has 13 residues. From germline, CDR1 is MNHNS and CDR2 SASEGT. Here the CDR3 reads CASTRIYRGEQYF. CDR3 DNA sequence: TGTGCCAGCACCCGAATATACAGAGGCGAGCAGTACTTC.

V and J are TRBV12-5 and TRBJ2-5; 10 nucleotides agree with TRBD1. Trimming at V came to 1 base and at J to 2 bases, leaving 10 bases not matched to a gene. This CDR3 spans 18 amino acids. Germline loops: CDR1 LGHNT, CDR2 FRNRAP. The CDR3 is CASGLGLGTGVRQETQYF. The DNA of the CDR3 is TGTGCTAGTGGTTTGGGGCTAGGGACAGGGGTTCGGCAAGAGACCCAGTACTTC.

The DNA for the CDR3 is TGCGCCAGCAGTGCGGGGTCCGAGCAGTACTTC. This codes for CASSAGSEQYF. V and J are TRBV10-2 and TRBJ2-7; D is possibly TRBD2 (5 bases). This CDR3 spans 11 amino acids. The germline CDR1 and CDR2 sequences are WSHSY and SAAADI. V lost 4 bases and J lost 6, with 7 bases in between.

The rearrangement uses TRBV5-4 and TRBJ1-2; 7 nucleotides match TRBD1. Germline assignment: CDR1 SGHNT and CDR2 YYREEE (reference sequence). Germline trimming cut 2 bases from V and 8 bases from J; bases unmatched to any gene: 6. CDR3 length: 13 amino acids. The CDR3 spells CASSLQGTGGYTF. The DNA of the CDR3 is TGTGCCAGCAGCTTACAGGGGACTGGCGGCTACACCTTC. The full variable domain, completed using reference TRBV5-4 and TRBJ1-2, is ETGVTQSPTHLIKTRGQQVTLRCSSQSGHNTVSWYQQALGQGPQFIFQYYREEENGRGNFPPRFSGLQFPNYSSELNVNALELDDSALYLCASSLQGTGGYTFGSGTRLTVV.

V and J are TRBV28 and TRBJ1-5, with a possible D match to TRBD1 (6 bases). V was shortened by 1 base and J by 3 bases, with 10 bases between the two germline ends. The length of the CDR3 is 15 residues. CDR1 and CDR2 (germline): MDHEN, SYDVKM. The CDR3: CASSLLGGHNQPQHF. CDR3 in DNA: TGTGCCAGCAGTTTATTGGGGGGCCACAATCAGCCCCAGCATTTT.

This clone was counted a few times. The chain joins TRBV7-9 to TRBJ1-4; no reliable D call. This CDR3 is built from 13 residues. V lost 2 bases to trimming and J lost 6 bases, with 7 bases between them. CDR1 and CDR2 (germline): SEHNR, FQNEAQ (reference sequence). CDR3 protein: CASSLRRDEKLFF. The CDR3 bases are TGTGCCAGCAGCTTAAGGCGTGATGAAAAACTGTTTTTT.

The chain is built from TRBV7-9 and TRBJ2-2, with 8 positions matching TRBD1. Germline V gene lookup returns CDR1 SEHNR and CDR2 FQNEAQ (reference sequence). This CDR3 spans 16 amino acids. The J segment lost 4 bases and the V segment lost 5 bases, leaving 9 bases of the junction unmatched. The CDR3 protein is CASSQLRTGFTGELFF. The DNA of the CDR3 is TGTGCCAGCAGCCAACTTCGGACAGGGTTCACCGGGGAGCTGTTTTTT.

The genes are TRBV30 and TRBJ2-1; 8 positions match TRBD2. Trimming removed 3 bases from V and 0 bases from J; junction bases left unmatched: 4. This CDR3 contains 15 residues. The germline gives CDR1 GTSNPN, CDR2 SVGIG (reference sequence). CDR3 sequence: CAWRIAGPSYNEQFF. The DNA for the CDR3 is TGTGCCTGGAGAATAGCGGGACCCTCCTACAATGAGCAGTTCTTC.

For this clone: In the same sample, other DNA sequences code for this CDR3. The chain links TRBV7-2 to TRBJ2-7; 7 bases agree with TRBD1. The CDR3 consists of 15 residues. Germline assignment: CDR1 SGHTA and CDR2 FQGNSA. The junction had 3 bases not matched to a gene; V was cut back by 1 base and J by 0 bases. CDR3: CASSLGWTGSYEQYF. Here the CDR3 DNA reads TGTGCCAGCAGCTTAGGTTGGACAGGCTCCTACGAGCAGTACTTC.

The chain has TRBV5-1 and TRBJ2-3; maybe TRBD2 (6 bases). V lost 6 bases and J 0 bases, leaving 17 bases between the germline ends. The CDR3 runs to 16 residues. Germline V lookup: CDR1 SGHRS, CDR2 YFSETQ. The CDR3 bases are TGCGCCAGCACGTCGCTACTAGCTTCGAGCACAGATACGCAGTATTTT. It encodes CASTSLLASSTDTQYF.

V is TRBV6-6 and J is TRBJ2-7; D possibly matches TRBD1 or TRBD2 (5 bases each). The CDR3 runs 12 residues. Trimming cost V 8 bases and J 3 bases, with 11 bases left between them. Germline CDR1 and CDR2: MNHNY and SVGAGI (reference sequence). Here the CDR3 DNA reads TGTGCCAGCGGGGGAGTCAACTACGAGCAGTACTTC. Amino acid sequence: CASGGVNYEQYF.

This chain joins TRBV6-6 and TRBJ2-7; TRBD1 or TRBD2 may be the D gene (6 bases each). The V gene's germline CDR1 is MNHNY and CDR2 SVGAGI (reference sequence). Trimming removed 8 bases at V and 7 bases at J, with 24 bases between. This CDR3 region has 15 residues. The CDR3 DNA is TGTGCCAGCGGGTCCAGGGGAGGCTTAAATAAGGAGCAGTACTTC. This sequence encodes CASGSRGGLNKEQYF.

The chain recombines TRBV28 with TRBJ1-5; D is unresolved. CDR3 length: 12 residues. V lost 8 bases and J 5 bases, leaving 10 bases between the germline ends. The V gene's germline CDR1 is MDHEN and CDR2 SYDVKM. CDR3 sequence (DNA): TGTGCCAGCGCAGTAGGGTATCAGCCCCAGCATTTT. Amino acids: CASAVGYQPQHF.

The chain employs TRBV7-9 and TRBJ2-2; D gene uncertain. This CDR3 region has 15 residues. Germline V CDR1 and CDR2: SEHNR, FQNEAQ (reference sequence). The V end lost 1 base, the J end lost 5 bases, and 11 bases lay between the germline ends. CDR3 bases: TGTGCCAGCAGCTTAGGGCCGCTTCTTACCGGGGAGCTGTTTTTT. Its protein product is CASSLGPLLTGELFF.

The CDR3 sequence: CASRRGLAGRGANVLTF. CDR3 nucleotide sequence: TGTGCCAGCAGACGAGGACTAGCGGGACGTGGGGCCAACGTCCTGACTTTC. The genes are TRBV7-9 and TRBJ2-6; 12 bases align to TRBD2. This CDR3 contains 17 residues. Germline-derived CDR1 and CDR2 are SEHNR and FQNEAQ (reference sequence). Trimming took 6 bases from V and 3 from J; bases not matched to a gene: 6. The entire variable domain, with the rest obtained from reference TRBV7-9 and TRBJ2-6, is as follows: DTGVSQNPRHKITKRGQNVTFRCDPISEHNRLYWYRQTLGQGPEFLTYFQNEAQLEKSRLLSDRFSAERPKGSFSTLEIQRTEQGDSAMYLCASRRGLAGRGANVLTFGAGSRLTVL.

The chain joins TRBV5-8 to TRBJ2-7; the D gene is possibly TRBD2 (5 bases). Per the germline V gene, CDR1 is SGHTS and CDR2 is YDEGEE. CDR3 length: 13 amino acids. Trimming stripped 2 bases from V and 7 bases from J, with 13 bases between. The CDR3 nucleotides read TGTGCCAGCAGCTTTGGACTCCCAAAGGAGCAGTACTTC. It codes for CASSFGLPKEQYF.

J is TRBJ1-1 and V is TRBV6-5; 9 bases align to TRBD1. CDR1 is MNHEY and CDR2 is SVGAGI in the germline V gene. The CDR3 contains 15 residues. With V trimmed by 6 bases and J by 11 bases, 16 bases remained unmatched. This CDR3 is CASSSRGQGPSGAFF. CDR3 DNA: TGTGCCAGCAGCTCCCGGGGACAGGGTCCCTCGGGGGCTTTCTTT.

The genes are TRBV5-1 and TRBJ2-6; D unresolved. V lost 5 bases to trimming and J lost 1 base, with 10 bases between them. The CDR3 runs to 15 residues. CDR1 and CDR2 from the germline V gene are SGHRS and YFSETQ. CDR3 in amino acids: CASRLGGSGANVLTF. The CDR3 DNA reads TGCGCCAGCAGGCTGGGTGGATCTGGGGCCAACGTCCTGACTTTC.

The chain carries TRBV7-6 and TRBJ1-1, with 7 nucleotides matching TRBD1. Trimming at V came to 5 bases and at J to 5 bases, leaving 8 bases not matched to a gene. The CDR3 is 14 amino acids. The germline V gene encodes CDR1 SGHVS and CDR2 FNYEAQ. CDR3 residues: CASSPGQAWTEAFF. CDR3 in DNA: TGTGCCAGCAGCCCCGGACAGGCGTGGACTGAAGCTTTCTTT.

The chain combines TRBV2 with TRBJ2-1; 10 nucleotides match TRBD2. Germline V gene data show CDR1 as SNHLY and CDR2 as FYNNEI. The CDR3 consists of 15 residues. After removal of 3 bases from V and 8 bases from J, the junction contained 7 bases not matched to a gene. Here the CDR3 reads CASSDILAGNDEQFF. The CDR3 DNA follows: TGTGCCAGCAGTGATATACTAGCGGGAAACGATGAGCAGTTCTTC.

V gene TRBV6-1 combines with J gene TRBJ1-1; TRBD1 is a possible D gene (5 bases). Per the germline V gene, CDR1 is MNHNS and CDR2 is SASEGT. This CDR3 has 14 residues. Between the trimmed V and J ends, which lost 5 bases and 1 base, there was a span of 11 bases. Written as DNA, the CDR3 is TGTGCCAGCAGTTCCTGGACACCGAACACTGAAGCTTTCTTT. This gives the protein CASSSWTPNTEAFF.

The gene calls are TRBV6-4 and TRBJ2-7; D gene unclear. V lost 7 bases, J lost 7 bases, and 11 bases lay in between. Germline-derived CDR1 and CDR2 are MRHNA and SNTAGT. The CDR3 runs 11 residues. Here the CDR3 reads CASTGPKEQYF. The CDR3 DNA reads TGTGCCAGCACGGGTCCGAAGGAGCAGTACTTC.

Note on this clone: This specimen includes other DNA sequences encoding the same CDR3. The genes are TRBV27 and TRBJ1-4; perhaps TRBD1 as D (5 bases). Per germline, CDR1 MNHEY and CDR2 SMNVEV (reference sequence). The CDR3 totals 13 residues. Trimming left V 3 bases short and J 8 bases short, with 10 bases between. CDR3 DNA sequence: TGTGCCAGCAGTTTCAGGGTAGGCGAAAAACTGTTTTTT. Protein sequence: CASSFRVGEKLFF.

The DNA of the CDR3 is TGCGCCAGCTCGCGAGGGCGGGAGAACATTCAGTACTTC. Translated, it gives CASSRGRENIQYF. The V gene is TRBV10-2, the J gene TRBJ2-4; TRBD2 agrees at 7 bases. The CDR3 contains 13 residues. V lost 8 bases and J lost 7; bases outside the gene matches: 8. Per germline, CDR1 WSHSY and CDR2 SAAADI.

This chain uses TRBV5-6 with TRBJ2-5; D is unclear. Trimming shortened V by 4 bases and J by 4 bases, and 11 bases separated the two germline ends. The CDR3 runs 13 residues. CDR1 is SGHDT, CDR2 YYEEEE, per germline. CDR3 residues: CASSPSPLETQYF. The CDR3 nucleotides read TGTGCCAGCAGCCCCAGTCCTTTAGAGACCCAGTACTTC.

The chain uses TRBV27 and TRBJ1-5, with D perhaps TRBD1 (5 bases). The CDR3 contains 18 residues. Germline V gene lookup returns CDR1 MNHEY and CDR2 SMNVEV (reference sequence). Trimming left V 5 bases short and J 4 bases short, with 24 bases between. The CDR3 spells CASSLVQLDGGDNQPQHF. Written as DNA, the CDR3 is TGTGCCAGCAGTCTCGTACAACTCGACGGGGGGGATAATCAGCCCCAGCATTTT.